This T cell receptor beta chain was captured by sequencing in a study of T cells after yellow fever vaccination. Looking at the study overall: It was SMART-Seq v4 Ultra Low Input that prepared the fractions with low cell numbers.

The table lists this clonotype with many counts. Its target is unknown. As TCR cDNA was made by 5'RACE template switching, a universal primer site and UMIs were added. In TCRdb, the 5' RACE reads were re-called with MiXCR into one record per CDR3 protein. This table has roughly 120,000 distinct CDR3 sequences, 7.4% appearing once. Trimming took 6 bases from V and 3 from J; bases not matched to a gene: 5. The CDR3 covers 14 residues. Looked up from germline, CDR1 is MNHEY and CDR2 is SVGEGT. Study outcomes and limitations: A weaker but faster secondary response was observed, peaking on day 5 versus 15. Overall, a small share of clonotypes was seen in both CD4 and CD8 compartments.

The clonotype was recovered from a man aged 18 to 30 who received the YFV17D yellow fever vaccine. The sample here was CD4+ T cells sorted from PBMCs, taken approximately 11 days after the first yellow fever vaccination. This chain joins TRBV6-2 or TRBV6-3 and TRBJ2-5; 9 bases line up with TRBD2. Here the CDR3 reads CASSLAGRKETQYF. CDR3 DNA sequence: TGTGCCAGCAGCCTAGCGGGGAGGAAAGAGACCCAGTACTTC.